The clone carrying this T cell receptor (beta chain) was counted ten times or more. What it recognizes is unknown. J was trimmed by 4 bases and V by 0 bases; bases with no gene match: 8. This CDR3 region has 17 residues. CDR1 is SGDLS and CDR2 is YYNGEE in the germline V gene. Researchers prepared the TCRbeta library using unique molecular identifiers, the study reports. Using its own MiXCR run on the PCR reads, TCRdb lists one record per CDR3 protein. The table shows about 200,000 distinct CDR3 sequences, with 6.3% occurring only once. The data were obtained in a study of T-cell reconstitution after alpha-beta-depleted transplantation in children. Study-level findings and limits: Among T cells one year after transplant, newly produced cells accounted for most counts and diversity.

The TCR sequence derives from a girl less than two years old with combined immunodeficiency, due to receive a stem cell transplant. The rearrangement links TRBV9 to TRBJ2-1; TRBD2 agrees at 9 bases. Sequences were derived from PBMCs, sampled before TCRalphabeta/CD19-depleted stem cell transplant. The CDR3 DNA sequence: TGTGCCAGCAGCGTAGAGGCAGGGCTAGCGGGGTACAATGAGCAGTTCTTC. It specifies CASSVEAGLAGYNEQFF.